The rows below give T cell receptor beta chains drawn from one sample of a study of T-cell memory formation after mild COVID-19. TCRdb used MiXCR to reprocess the 5' RACE reads, holding one entry per CDR3 protein. The table has a few hundred thousand distinct CDR3 sequences, approximately 15% seen once. Sequencing was done on a sample of PBMCs or a T cell subset sorted from them (not recorded which). All receptors derive from a young man who had mild COVID-19 (a few samples of this study predate the infection). Cell type and time point are not known. Both conserved end residues are part of each CDR3. D genes are given only for firm matches. Expanded clones are given a class, and other clones once, few, many or no size at all.

clone size,V gene,J gene,D gene,CDR3 protein,CDR3 DNA
many,TRBV5-1,TRBJ2-7,NA,CASSFESPYEQYF,TGCGCCAGCAGCTTTGAGAGTCCCTACGAGCAGTACTTC
few,TRBV20-1,TRBJ2-1,NA,CSASQTDPNEQFF,TGCAGTGCTTCCCAGACAGACCCCAATGAGCAGTTCTTC
NA,TRBV29-1,TRBJ2-1,NA,CSVVYANYNEQFF,TGCAGCGTTGTATACGCGAACTACAATGAGCAGTTCTTC
NA,TRBV6-1,TRBJ1-6,NA,CASSIGTAQESPLHF,TGTGCCAGCAGTATCGGGACCGCCCAGGAATCACCCCTCCACTTT
NA,TRBV4-1,TRBJ2-7,NA,CASSQDEGSGDEQYF,TGCGCCAGCAGCCAAGATGAAGGGTCCGGGGACGAGCAGTACTTC
few,TRBV5-1,TRBJ1-4,NA,CASRQDWDQGAKLFF,TGCGCCAGCCGACAAGATTGGGACCAAGGGGCAAAACTGTTTTTT
many,TRBV7-2,TRBJ1-5,TRBD1,CASSPQGAGQPQHF,TGTGCCAGCAGCCCACAGGGGGCTGGGCAGCCCCAGCATTTT
few,TRBV7-2,TRBJ2-1,TRBD2,CASSLGPAGNEQFF,TGTGCCAGCAGCTTAGGTCCAGCGGGGAATGAGCAGTTCTTC
NA,TRBV20-1,TRBJ2-5,TRBD2,CSARTSGGRQETQYF,TGCAGTGCCCGGACTAGCGGGGGACGCCAAGAGACCCAGTACTTC
many,TRBV4-1,TRBJ2-1,NA,CASSPGLLGNEQFF,TGCGCCAGCAGCCCGGGACTCCTGGGCAATGAGCAGTTCTTC
NA,TRBV9,TRBJ2-2,TRBD1,CASSPRDSPRGELFF,TGTGCCAGCAGCCCCCGGGACAGTCCTAGGGGGGAGCTGTTTTTT
NA,TRBV20-1,TRBJ2-5,NA,CSAPQETQYF,TGCAGTGCCCCTCAAGAGACCCAGTACTTC
NA,TRBV5-6,TRBJ2-1,NA,CASSTYEWGPNEQFF,TGTGCCAGCAGCACGTACGAGTGGGGACCCAATGAGCAGTTCTTC
few,TRBV20-1,TRBJ2-4,NA,CSARDATANIQYF,TGCAGTGCTAGAGATGCGACTGCCAACATTCAGTACTTC
NA,TRBV7-9,TRBJ2-7,TRBD2,CASSLASWTGGYEQYF,TGTGCCAGCAGCTTAGCTAGCTGGACGGGGGGGTACGAGCAGTACTTC
NA,TRBV7-9,TRBJ2-3,NA,CAGQHALRTDTQYF,TGTGCCGGGCAACACGCTCTTCGCACAGATACGCAGTATTTT
NA,TRBV7-2,TRBJ1-4,NA,CASSASATNEKLFF,TGTGCCAGCAGCGCGAGTGCAACTAATGAAAAACTGTTTTTT
many,TRBV30,TRBJ2-6,NA,CAWSESLITSGANVLTF,TGTGCCTGGAGTGAGTCCTTAATTACCTCTGGGGCCAACGTCCTGACTTTC
few,TRBV7-3,TRBJ2-2,NA,CASSFDRSGNTGELFF,TGTGCCAGCAGCTTTGACCGGTCAGGGAACACCGGGGAGCTGTTTTTT
NA,TRBV29-1,TRBJ1-1,NA,CSVALTAPTGNTEAFF,TGCAGCGTTGCCTTGACAGCCCCGACTGGGAACACTGAAGCTTTCTTT
few,TRBV4-1,TRBJ2-7,NA,CASSHSLVGYDEQYF,TGCGCCAGCAGCCACAGTCTAGTTGGGTACGACGAGCAGTACTTC
many,TRBV4-3,TRBJ2-3,TRBD2,CASSQEGTSRDTDTQYF,TGCGCCAGCAGCCAAGAAGGGACTAGCAGAGACACAGATACGCAGTATTTT
NA,TRBV4-1,TRBJ2-7,NA,CASSQDAGAAYEQYF,TGCGCCAGCAGCCAAGATGCGGGTGCCGCCTACGAGCAGTACTTC
NA,TRBV20-1,TRBJ2-6,NA,CSGPSRDSGANVLTF,TGCAGTGGTCCATCCCGTGACTCTGGGGCCAACGTCCTGACTTTC
few,TRBV6-2/TRBV6-3,TRBJ1-5,NA,CASSYLQGNQPQHF,TGTGCCAGCAGTTATTTACAGGGTAATCAGCCCCAGCATTTT
many,TRBV5-1,TRBJ2-1,NA,CASSLEFGRNEQFF,TGCGCCAGCAGCTTGGAGTTCGGTCGCAATGAGCAGTTCTTC
NA,TRBV5-6,TRBJ1-2,NA,CASREIGVEHGYTF,TGTGCCAGCAGAGAGATAGGGGTCGAACATGGCTACACCTTC
few,TRBV20-1,TRBJ1-2,NA,CSASRQAHGYTF,TGCAGTGCTAGTCGGCAGGCGCACGGCTACACCTTC
NA,TRBV5-6,TRBJ2-7,TRBD1,CASSWGQGAGYEQYF,TGTGCCAGCAGCTGGGGACAGGGGGCCGGATACGAGCAGTACTTC
few,TRBV7-9,TRBJ2-3,TRBD2,CASSLGLAGVYTQYF,TGTGCCAGCAGCTTAGGGCTAGCGGGGGTCTATACGCAGTATTTT
NA,TRBV28,TRBJ2-3,NA,CASSQGQPTQYF,TGTGCCAGCAGCCAGGGACAACCTACGCAGTATTTT
few,TRBV12-3/TRBV12-4,TRBJ1-3,NA,CASSPRNTIYF,TGTGCCAGCAGCCCACGAAACACCATATATTTT
few,TRBV20-1,TRBJ2-1,TRBD2,CSAGARLWRSGGSNEQFF,TGCAGTGCTGGTGCTAGACTTTGGAGGAGCGGGGGGAGTAATGAGCAGTTCTTC
few,TRBV7-9,TRBJ1-1,NA,CASAGASNTEAFF,TGTGCCAGTGCTGGGGCCTCGAACACTGAAGCTTTCTTT
many,TRBV6-5,TRBJ2-7,NA,CASSARHKSYEQYF,TGTGCCAGCAGTGCCCGACACAAGTCCTACGAGCAGTACTTC
NA,TRBV18,TRBJ2-4,NA,CASSPLNEGIQYF,TGTGCCAGCTCACCACTGAACGAGGGAATTCAGTACTTC
few,TRBV27,TRBJ1-6,NA,CASSLSPSSPLHF,TGTGCCAGCAGTTTATCCCCGTCCTCACCCCTCCACTTT
few,TRBV7-2,TRBJ1-6,NA,CASSSDTNSPLHF,TGTGCCAGCAGCTCAGACACAAATTCACCCCTCCACTTT
NA,TRBV20-1,TRBJ2-5,NA,CSARDDGWETQYF,TGCAGTGCTAGAGATGATGGGTGGGAGACCCAGTACTTC
NA,TRBV12-3/TRBV12-4,TRBJ2-5,TRBD1,CASRQGRFQETQYF,TGTGCCAGCCGACAGGGCAGGTTCCAAGAGACCCAGTACTTC
NA,TRBV6-5,TRBJ2-7,TRBD2,CASSRTSASSYEQYF,TGTGCCAGCAGTAGGACTAGTGCCAGCTCCTACGAGCAGTACTTC